The entry that follows covers one T cell receptor beta chain sequence. This CDR3 has 13 residues. V lost 9 bases, J lost 5 bases, and 6 bases stayed unmatched. The germline CDR1 and CDR2 sequences are LNHDA and SQIVND (reference sequence). Original processing notes: Estimates of nucleated cell counts were drawn from the amplification of reference gene primers. Repertoires were generated with immunoSEQ multiplex PCR, while TCRdb's copy carries only in-frame clones and drops some. That table supplies the V and J calls and clone size; D and trimming were determined from the DNA. The profile covers 93,000 or so clones, with roughly 90% appearing a single time and approximately 3.6% taken by the ten largest. The data stem from a study of blood T cell repertoires in COVID-19. Study background: Material from acute and convalescent COVID-19 was sourced from the United States, Italy and Spain. The cDNA or gDNA used as material had been derived from T cells, B-cell-depleted T cells, or PBMCs.

The TCR sequence derives from a woman between 55 and 75 years old with acute or convalescent COVID-19. Sequencing input: peripheral blood. The chain combines TRBV19 with TRBJ1-5; the match to TRBD1 covers 8 bases. CDR3 residues: CASGTGGDQPQHF. The CDR3 bases are TGTGCCAGCGGGACAGGAGGCGATCAGCCCCAGCATTTT.